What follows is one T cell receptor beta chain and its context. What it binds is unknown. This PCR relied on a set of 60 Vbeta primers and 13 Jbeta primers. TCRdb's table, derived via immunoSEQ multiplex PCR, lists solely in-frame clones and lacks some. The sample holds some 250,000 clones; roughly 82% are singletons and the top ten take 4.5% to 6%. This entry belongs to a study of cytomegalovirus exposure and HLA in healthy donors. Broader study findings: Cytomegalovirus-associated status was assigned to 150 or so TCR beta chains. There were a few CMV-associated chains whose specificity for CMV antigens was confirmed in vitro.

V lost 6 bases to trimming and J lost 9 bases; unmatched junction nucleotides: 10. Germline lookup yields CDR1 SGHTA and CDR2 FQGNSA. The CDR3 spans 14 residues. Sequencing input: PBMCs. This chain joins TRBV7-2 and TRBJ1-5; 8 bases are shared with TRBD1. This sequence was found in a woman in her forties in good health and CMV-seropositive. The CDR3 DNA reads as TGTGCCAGCAGAAGGACAGGGATGGATCGGCCCCAGCATTTT. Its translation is CASRRTGMDRPQHF. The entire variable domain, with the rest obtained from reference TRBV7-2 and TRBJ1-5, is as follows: GAGVSQSPSNKVTEKGKDVELRCDPISGHTALYWYRQSLGQGLEFLIYFQGNSAPDKSGLPSDRFSAERTGGSVSTLTIQRTQQEDSAVYLCASRRTGMDRPQHFGDGTRLSIL.